Shown below are 31 T cell receptor beta chains from a single sample sequenced in a study of breast tumors, draining lymph nodes, adjacent tissues. Using its own MiXCR run on the multiplex PCR reads, TCRdb lists one record per CDR3 protein. The data show tens of thousands of distinct CDR3 sequences, approximately 70% seen once. Material: tumor-adjacent breast tissue. The source of these receptors is a female donor with breast cancer. Some clones in this sample may be carry-over from other donors' samples.

Concerning this clonotype: Without the conserved terminal phenylalanine or tryptophan, this CDR3 likely stems from a read error. Written as DNA, the CDR3 is TGTGCCAGCTTCACCACGCTTTCCCCTAACACCGGGGAGCTGTTTGTT. It codes for CASFTTLSPNTGELFV. This chain links TRBV18 with TRBJ2-2; D is unclear. CDR3 size: 16 residues. CDR1 and CDR2 (germline): KGHSH, LQKENI. V was trimmed by 7 bases and J by 2 bases, leaving 17 bases between them.

CDR3 residues: CASSQVDAGVTSYNEQFF. The CDR3 region has the DNA TGCGCCAGCAGCCAAGTGGACGCGGGCGTTACTTCCTACAATGAGCAGTTCTTC. The chain has TRBV4-1 and TRBJ2-1; maybe TRBD2 (5 bases). The V end was cut by 1 base, the J end by 1 base, with 17 bases between. The CDR3 covers 18 residues. CDR1 and CDR2 (germline): MGHRA, YSYEKL.

The CDR3 sequence: CASRGLAGTYEQYF. CDR3 in DNA: TGTGCCAGCAGAGGACTAGCGGGAACCTACGAGCAGTACTTC. The V gene is TRBV28, the J gene TRBJ2-7, with 12 positions matching TRBD2. The CDR3 length is 14 residues. With 6 bases clipped from V and 2 bases from J, the junction kept 2 bases outside the gene matches. Germline V CDR1 and CDR2: MDHEN, SYDVKM.

The chain's CDR3 is CASSVRLAGLNEQFF. CDR3 bases: TGTGCCAGCAGTGTTCGGCTAGCGGGTTTAAATGAGCAGTTCTTC. This sequence joins TRBV2 and TRBJ2-1; 8 bases are a match to TRBD2. CDR3 length: 15 amino acids. Germline CDR1 SNHLY, CDR2 FYNNEI. V was clipped by 4 bases and J by 7 bases; unmatched bases: 9.

This clonotype is classed as medium-sized (0.01 to 0.1%). This chain uses TRBV29-1 with TRBJ2-7, with D hard to call. Germline loops: CDR1 SQVTM, CDR2 ANQGSEA. The ends were cut back, 7 bases at V and 4 bases at J, with 17 bases in the middle. This CDR3 spans 13 amino acids. Here the CDR3 reads CSAKTPGGYEQYF. The CDR3 DNA sequence: TGCAGCGCTAAAACTCCGGGCGGATACGAGCAGTACTTC.

The J gene is TRBJ2-2, the V gene TRBV12-3 or TRBV12-4; a possible D gene is TRBD1 (5 bases). Trimming pared 4 bases from V and 5 bases from J, leaving 17 bases between. This CDR3 comprises 16 residues. This CDR3 reads CASSSIGHAGTGELFF. The CDR3 DNA reads TGTGCCAGCAGTTCAATCGGGCATGCAGGGACCGGGGAGCTGTTTTTT.

The rearrangement uses TRBV7-8 and TRBJ2-7, with D unclear. V lost 1 base and J 0 bases, leaving 7 bases between the germline ends. The CDR3 has 14 residues. Germline assignment: CDR1 SGHVS and CDR2 FQNEAQ. CDR3 bases: TGTGCCAGCAGCTTAGTAAGGAGCTCCTACGAGCAGTACTTC. Translation gives CASSLVRSSYEQYF.

This sequence joins TRBV20-1 and TRBJ2-5, with TRBD2 identical over 11 bases. With V trimmed by 2 bases and J by 2 bases, 19 bases remained unmatched. Per the germline V gene, CDR1 is DFQATT and CDR2 is SNEGSKA (reference sequence). CDR3 length: 20 residues. CDR3 in amino acids: CSARIIGRANLAGGQETQYF. The CDR3 DNA sequence: TGCAGTGCTAGAATCATCGGCCGTGCGAATCTAGCGGGAGGACAAGAGACCCAGTACTTC.

The chain joins TRBV15 to TRBJ1-4; a weak D match, TRBD1 (6 bases). Germline CDR1 is LNHNV and CDR2 is YYDKDF (reference sequence). This CDR3 region has 15 residues. Trimming took off 6 bases at V and 3 bases at J, with 14 bases between the two ends. CDR3 in amino acids: CATRGRRQANEKLFF. The CDR3 region has the DNA TGTGCCACCAGGGGCAGGAGACAGGCTAATGAAAAACTGTTTTTT.

The chain recombines TRBV12-3 or TRBV12-4 with TRBJ2-3, with a weak D call TRBD1 (7 bases). The CDR3 is 15 amino acids. Trimming left V 5 bases short and J 2 bases short, with 14 bases between. CDR3 nucleotide sequence: TGTGCCAGCAGTCCTCGACAGGGACTCACAGATACGCAGTATTTT. Amino acids: CASSPRQGLTDTQYF.

The genes are TRBV5-1 and TRBJ1-4; 10 nucleotides line up with TRBD1. The J segment lost 7 bases and the V segment lost 4 bases, leaving 4 bases of the junction unmatched. The V gene's germline CDR1 is SGHRS and CDR2 YFSETQ. The CDR3 has 14 amino acids. CDR3 region: CASSVTGGAEKLFF. CDR3 in DNA: TGCGCCAGCAGCGTGACAGGGGGCGCTGAAAAACTGTTTTTT.

V and J are TRBV19 and TRBJ2-7; D ambiguous. This CDR3 contains 14 residues. Germline lookup yields CDR1 LNHDA and CDR2 SQIVND (reference sequence). V was shortened by 0 bases and J by 3 bases, with 9 bases between the two germline ends. The CDR3 region is CASSIEVGSYEQYF. CDR3 DNA: TGTGCCAGTAGTATAGAAGTGGGTAGCTACGAGCAGTACTTC. Complete variable domain (other parts from reference TRBV19 and TRBJ2-7): DGGITQSPKYLFRKEGQNVTLSCEQNLNHDAMYWYRQDPGQGLRLIYYSQIVNDFQKGDIAEGYSVSREKKESFPLTVTSAQKNPTAFYLCASSIEVGSYEQYFGPGTRLTVT.

The chain employs TRBV7-9 and TRBJ2-7; D unclear. CDR1 and CDR2 from the germline V gene are SEHNR and FQNEAQ (reference sequence). The V end lost 6 bases, the J end lost 3 bases, and 15 bases lay between the germline ends. CDR3 length equals 14 residues. The CDR3 reads CASSHPTRNYEQYF. The CDR3 nucleotides are TGTGCCAGCAGTCATCCGACACGGAACTACGAGCAGTACTTC.

This clonotype was seen ten or more times. CDR3 protein: CASTPDVGEQYF. CDR3 DNA: TGTGCCAGTACTCCGGACGTAGGGGAGCAGTACTTC. This chain joins TRBV6-1 and TRBJ2-7; D is ambiguous. The germline V gene encodes CDR1 MNHNS and CDR2 SASEGT. This CDR3 has 12 residues. V was trimmed by 9 bases and J by 7 bases, leaving 16 bases between them.

The chain has TRBV5-4 and TRBJ2-7; TRBD1 might be the D (5 bases). The CDR3 loop spans 14 amino acids. Trimming removed 2 bases from V and 6 bases from J, with 15 bases in between. Germline lookup yields CDR1 SGHNT and CDR2 YYREEE (reference sequence). The CDR3: CASSFRIGVGEQYF. The DNA for the CDR3 is TGTGCCAGCAGCTTTAGGATAGGGGTAGGCGAGCAGTACTTC.

This chain uses TRBV6-2 or TRBV6-3 with TRBJ2-1, with 8 nucleotides matching TRBD1. This CDR3 comprises 16 residues. The V segment lost 2 bases and the J segment 7 bases; nucleotides outside the gene matches: 10. Looked up from germline, CDR1 is MNHEY and CDR2 is SVGEGT. The DNA of the CDR3 is TGTGCCAGCAGTTACGGGACAGGCTACTATGGGAATGAGCAGTTCTTC. Amino acids: CASSYGTGYYGNEQFF.

The V gene is TRBV11-2, the J gene TRBJ2-7; 9 bases are a match to TRBD2. The CDR3 is made up of 14 amino acids. Germline-derived CDR1 and CDR2 are SGHAT and FQNNGV. The V and J ends lost 2 bases and 3 bases, in that order; junction bases with no gene match: 2. CDR3 sequence: CASSLIAGDYEQYF. For the CDR3, the DNA is TGTGCCAGCAGCTTAATAGCGGGAGACTACGAGCAGTACTTC.

The chain has TRBV19 and TRBJ2-3, with D possibly matching TRBD1 (6 bases). Germline V CDR1 and CDR2: LNHDA, SQIVND (reference sequence). The CDR3 is made up of 14 amino acids. V was clipped by 10 bases and J by 0 bases, with 14 bases between them. CDR3 coding DNA: TGTGCCACTCGGACCAGGGGAAGCACAGATACGCAGTATTTT. Amino acids: CATRTRGSTDTQYF.

In nucleotides, the CDR3 is TGTGCCAGCTTCCCGCGAGTAGCGGGAGGGTTGAGGGAGCAGTACTTC. Protein sequence: CASFPRVAGGLREQYF. The chain carries TRBV5-6 and TRBJ2-7; 11 bases line up with TRBD2. J lost 7 bases, V lost 7 bases, and 16 bases had no gene match. In germline, CDR1 is SGHDT, CDR2 YYEEEE. The CDR3 runs 16 residues.

Ten or more counts support this clonotype. The chain uses TRBV9 and TRBJ1-4; 8 positions match TRBD1. The V gene's germline CDR1 is SGDLS and CDR2 YYNGEE. This CDR3 has 17 residues. The trim removed 4 bases at V and 0 bases at J, leaving 8 bases unmatched. The CDR3 DNA follows: TGTGCCAGCAGCACCCGGACAGGGCTCACAACTAATGAAAAACTGTTTTTT. This gives the protein CASSTRTGLTTNEKLFF.

J is TRBJ1-2 and V is TRBV6-5; D unresolved. The germline V gene has CDR1 MNHEY and CDR2 SVGAGI. The germline V and J ends were trimmed by 11 bases and 2 bases, with 18 bases remaining between them. This CDR3 is built from 14 residues. The CDR3 sequence: CAGCRTLGNYGYTF. The CDR3 bases are TGTGCCGGCTGTCGGACGTTGGGAAACTATGGCTACACCTTC.

This chain links TRBV20-1 with TRBJ2-7; no firm D call. Trimming took off 1 base at V and 4 bases at J, with 5 bases between the two ends. Germline CDR1 reads DFQATT; CDR2 reads SNEGSKA (reference sequence). The CDR3 totals 11 residues. The CDR3 DNA follows: TGCAGTGCTAGAGCCTCGTACGAGCAGTACTTC. This gives the protein CSARASYEQYF.

V gene TRBV20-1 combines with J gene TRBJ2-1; possibly TRBD2 for D (6 bases). Germline CDR1 reads DFQATT; CDR2 reads SNEGSKA (reference sequence). This CDR3 contains 15 residues. V lost 0 bases and J 2 bases, leaving 11 bases between the germline ends. CDR3 DNA sequence: TGCAGTGCTAGAGAGCGGGAAAGGCCCTACAATGAGCAGTTCTTC. Translation gives CSARERERPYNEQFF.

The chain uses TRBV2 and TRBJ1-2, with no clear D. V lost 1 base to trimming and J lost 8 bases, with 8 bases between them. Germline V gene lookup returns CDR1 SNHLY and CDR2 FYNNEI. This CDR3 spans 12 amino acids. This CDR3 reads CASSEGTGGYTF. CDR3 bases: TGTGCCAGCAGTGAAGGTACCGGGGGCTACACCTTC.

This clonotype was detected many times. V is TRBV3-1 and J is TRBJ1-4; a weak D match, TRBD1 (5 bases). This CDR3 contains 14 residues. The germline V and J ends were trimmed by 8 bases and 7 bases, with 17 bases remaining between them. Germline-derived CDR1 and CDR2 are LGHDT and YNNKEL (reference sequence). The DNA for the CDR3 is TGTGCCAGCTCGTTCCGACAGCGCGGTGAAAAACTGTTTTTT. Amino acid sequence: CASSFRQRGEKLFF.

The chain employs TRBV2 and TRBJ2-1; D call uncertain. Deletions cut 5 bases from V and 0 bases from J, with 5 bases between. CDR3 size: 13 residues. Germline V gives CDR1 SNHLY, CDR2 FYNNEI. CDR3 nucleotide sequence: TGTGCCAGCAGTTACAGCTCCTACAATGAGCAGTTCTTC. Its translation: CASSYSSYNEQFF.

The V and J genes are TRBV11-3 and TRBJ2-2; D ambiguous. The CDR3 sequence is 13 residues long. Trimming stripped 5 bases from V and 6 bases from J, with 10 bases between. CDR1 is SGHNT, CDR2 YENEEA, per germline. The CDR3 DNA reads as TGTGCCAGCAGCGAGAATAGGGCCGGGGAGCTGTTTTTT. It codes for CASSENRAGELFF.

This clonotype is termed medium-sized. V gene TRBV7-9 combines with J gene TRBJ1-6, with TRBD1 as a possible D gene (6 bases). The CDR3 sequence is 16 residues long. Germline V gene data show CDR1 as SEHNR and CDR2 as FQNEAQ (reference sequence). Trimming removed 4 bases from V and 4 bases from J, with 14 bases in between. This chain's CDR3 is CASSSTGSEYNSPLHF. CDR3 in DNA: TGTGCCAGCAGCTCAACAGGGTCGGAGTATAATTCACCCCTCCACTTT.

This clonotype is categorized as medium-sized. V gene TRBV13 combines with J gene TRBJ2-5; 9 bases map to TRBD2. Trimming at V came to 5 bases and at J to 5 bases, leaving 15 bases not matched to a gene. Germline-derived CDR1 and CDR2 are PRHDT and FYEKMQ (reference sequence). The CDR3 consists of 17 residues. In DNA form, the CDR3 reads TGTGCCAGCAGCCCCCCCTCGACTAGCGGAAAAGCGGAGACCCAGTACTTC. Its protein is CASSPPSTSGKAETQYF.

By frequency in the sample, this clonotype is medium-sized. The chain combines TRBV6-1 with TRBJ2-7; D gene uncertain. The CDR3 runs 13 residues. Trimming stripped 4 bases from V and 2 bases from J, with 9 bases between. The V gene's germline CDR1 is MNHNS and CDR2 SASEGT. CDR3 protein: CASSGSAPYEQYF. In DNA form, the CDR3 reads TGTGCCAGCAGTGGGTCGGCGCCCTACGAGCAGTACTTC.

This clonotype was seen a handful of times. The chain couples TRBV2 to TRBJ2-3; tentative D call: TRBD1 (5 bases). CDR3 length equals 11 residues. V was pared by 7 bases and J by 5 bases, with 7 bases between. Germline V gene lookup returns CDR1 SNHLY and CDR2 FYNNEI. The CDR3 loop is CASNRLDTQYF. In nucleotides, the CDR3 is TGTGCCAGCAACAGGTTAGATACGCAGTATTTT.